Below are 9 T cell receptor beta chains sequenced from a single sample in a study of blood T cells in healthy people across ages. A second roughly 6 to 12 cycle PCR used barcoded and J-beta primers. TCRdb reanalysed the 5' RACE reads using MiXCR and keeps one entry per CDR3 protein. Altogether roughly 800,000 distinct CDR3 sequences are present, roughly 25% being singletons, with the ten largest covering approximately 4%. This sample also belongs to another study, concerning T cells of mothers and their children.

Sequenced sample: blood. The source is a boy aged 5-17 years in good health.

The rearrangement uses TRBV4-2 and TRBJ2-7, with D possibly called TRBD1 or TRBD2 (5 bases each). The V gene's germline CDR1 is LGHNA and CDR2 YNFKEQ. The V end lost 0 bases, the J end lost 12 bases, and 15 bases lay between the germline ends. The CDR3 covers 13 residues. CDR3 sequence (DNA): TGTGCCAGCAGCCAAGAGGGGGACGGGCCTCCGTACTTC. This encodes CASSQEGDGPPYF.

In this sample, this clonotype turned up many times. The chain couples TRBV27 to TRBJ2-1, with 10 bases identical to TRBD1. The V segment lost 6 bases and the J segment 6 bases; nucleotides outside the gene matches: 8. CDR1 is MNHEY and CDR2 is SMNVEV in the germline V gene (reference sequence). The CDR3 totals 15 residues. CDR3 DNA: TGTGCCAGCAGCCTGGCGGGACAGGGGCCCAATGAGCAGTTCTTC. Residues: CASSLAGQGPNEQFF.

The chain is built from TRBV28 and TRBJ2-1, with unresolved D. CDR1 MDHEN and CDR2 SYDVKM come from the germline V gene. The CDR3 is 16 amino acids. Trimming pared 4 bases from V and 1 base from J, leaving 14 bases between. The CDR3 DNA is TGTGCCAGCAGTTCACTATCAATTTCTTCCTACAATGAGCAGTTCTTC. The encoded protein is CASSSLSISSYNEQFF.

Only a few counts were recorded for this clonotype. The chain joins TRBV28 to TRBJ2-3; TRBD2 is a possible D gene (6 bases). CDR1 MDHEN and CDR2 SYDVKM come from the germline V gene. The CDR3 covers 13 residues. V lost 4 bases, J lost 4 bases, and 9 bases lay in between. The CDR3 DNA follows: TGTGCCAGCAGTTCGGGAGACCCAGATACGCAGTATTTT. The encoded protein is CASSSGDPDTQYF.

This clonotype was recorded a few times. The chain employs TRBV29-1 and TRBJ2-5; TRBD1 is a possible D gene (6 bases). Germline loops: CDR1 SQVTM, CDR2 ANQGSEA. The CDR3 has 13 amino acids. V lost 8 bases and J lost 5, with 18 bases in between. The chain's CDR3 is CSSRAGVVETQYF. In nucleotides, the CDR3 is TGCAGCAGCCGCGCAGGGGTGGTGGAGACCCAGTACTTC.

V gene TRBV15 combines with J gene TRBJ2-5, with 7 bases lining up with TRBD1. CDR1 LNHNV and CDR2 YYDKDF come from the germline V gene (reference sequence). This CDR3 contains 15 residues. Trimming took 3 bases from V and 4 from J; bases not matched to a gene: 8. This CDR3 reads CATSSKGGNGETQYF. In nucleotides, the CDR3 is TGTGCCACCAGCAGTAAAGGGGGCAATGGAGAGACCCAGTACTTC.

This clonotype was detected a few times. The chain carries TRBV10-2 and TRBJ2-7; D gene unclear. Per germline, CDR1 WSHSY and CDR2 SAAADI. V was clipped by 8 bases and J by 2 bases, with 16 bases between them. The CDR3 extends over 14 amino acids. CDR3: CASVVGRMTYEQYF. The DNA for the CDR3 is TGCGCCAGCGTCGTTGGGCGGATGACCTACGAGCAGTACTTC.

V is TRBV13 and J is TRBJ1-1, with unresolved D. This CDR3 is built from 14 residues. Germline loops: CDR1 PRHDT, CDR2 FYEKMQ (reference sequence). The ends were cut back, 3 bases at V and 1 base at J, with 9 bases in the middle. CDR3 bases: TGTGCCAGCAGCTTTTCGGCCGAGAACACTGAAGCTTTCTTT. As protein: CASSFSAENTEAFF.

This clonotype was observed a few times. A read error may be the cause here, since a much bigger clone is one base away. The chain has TRBV12-3 or TRBV12-4 and TRBJ2-1; D is unclear. The CDR3 totals 11 residues. The CDR3 sequence is CTSSSWDEQFF. CDR3 nucleotide sequence: TGTACCAGCTCATCTTGGGATGAGCAGTTCTTC.